This TCR beta chain was sequenced in a study of T cell changes during pregnancy in multiple sclerosis. TCRdb's copy holds only in-frame clones and misses some; the assay was immunoSEQ multiplex PCR. The table has under 70,000 clones, approximately 91% seen once. The V gene's germline CDR1 is MNHNS and CDR2 SASEGT. The trim removed 6 bases at V and 4 bases at J, leaving 5 bases unmatched. The CDR3 has 13 residues. The V and J genes are TRBV6-1 and TRBJ1-2; TRBD1 matches 7 bases. Sequenced material: CD4+ T cells from peripheral blood mononuclear cells, taken after pregnancy. The clonotype was recovered from a female donor with multiple sclerosis, enrolled in a pregnancy study. CDR3 DNA: TGTGCCAGCAGAGAGACAGGGCGCTATGGCTACACCTTC. It specifies CASRETGRYGYTF.